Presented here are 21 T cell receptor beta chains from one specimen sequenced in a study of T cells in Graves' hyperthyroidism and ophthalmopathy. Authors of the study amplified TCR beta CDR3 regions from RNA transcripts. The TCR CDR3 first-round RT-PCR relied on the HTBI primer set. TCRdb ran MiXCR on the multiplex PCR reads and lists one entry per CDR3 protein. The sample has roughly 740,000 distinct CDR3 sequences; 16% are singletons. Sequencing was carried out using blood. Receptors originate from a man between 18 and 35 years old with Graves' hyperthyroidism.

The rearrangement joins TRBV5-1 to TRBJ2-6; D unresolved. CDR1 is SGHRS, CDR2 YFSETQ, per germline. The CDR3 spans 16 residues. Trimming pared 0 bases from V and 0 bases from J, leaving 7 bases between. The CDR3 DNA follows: TGCGCCAGCAGCTTGGCCCCCAGCTCTGGGGCCAACGTCCTGACTTTC. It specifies CASSLAPSSGANVLTF.

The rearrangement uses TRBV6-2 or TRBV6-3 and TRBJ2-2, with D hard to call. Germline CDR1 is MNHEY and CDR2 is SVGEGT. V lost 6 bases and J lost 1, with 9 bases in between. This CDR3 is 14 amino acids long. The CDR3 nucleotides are TGTGCCAGCAGAGAACCCGAGAACACCGGGGAGCTGTTTTTT. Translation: CASREPENTGELFF.

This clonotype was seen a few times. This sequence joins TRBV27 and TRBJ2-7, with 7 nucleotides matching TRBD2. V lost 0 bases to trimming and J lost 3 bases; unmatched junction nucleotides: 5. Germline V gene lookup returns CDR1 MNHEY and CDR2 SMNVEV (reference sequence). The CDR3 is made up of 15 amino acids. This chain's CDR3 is CASSLSGLRNYEQYF. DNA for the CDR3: TGTGCCAGCAGTTTATCGGGACTAAGGAACTACGAGCAGTACTTC.

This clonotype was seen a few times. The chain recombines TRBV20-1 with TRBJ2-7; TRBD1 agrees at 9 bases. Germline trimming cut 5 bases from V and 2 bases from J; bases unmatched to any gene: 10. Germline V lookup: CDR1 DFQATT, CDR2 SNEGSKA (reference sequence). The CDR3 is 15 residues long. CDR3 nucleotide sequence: TGCAGTGCTTATCGACCGGGACAGGGAGCCTACGAGCAGTACTTC. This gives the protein CSAYRPGQGAYEQYF.

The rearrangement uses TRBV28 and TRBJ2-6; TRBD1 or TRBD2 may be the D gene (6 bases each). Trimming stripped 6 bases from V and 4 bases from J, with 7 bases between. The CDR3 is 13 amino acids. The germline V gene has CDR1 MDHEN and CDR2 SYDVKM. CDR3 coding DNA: TGTGCCAGCAGGGGGGGCGGGGCCAACGTCCTGACTTTC. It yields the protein CASRGGGANVLTF.

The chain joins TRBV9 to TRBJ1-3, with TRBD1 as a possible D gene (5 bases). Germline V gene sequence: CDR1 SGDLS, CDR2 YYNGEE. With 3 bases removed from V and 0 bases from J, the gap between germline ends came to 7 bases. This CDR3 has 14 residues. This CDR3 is CASSDGHSGNTIYF. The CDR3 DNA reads TGTGCCAGCAGCGACGGACACTCTGGAAACACCATATATTTT.

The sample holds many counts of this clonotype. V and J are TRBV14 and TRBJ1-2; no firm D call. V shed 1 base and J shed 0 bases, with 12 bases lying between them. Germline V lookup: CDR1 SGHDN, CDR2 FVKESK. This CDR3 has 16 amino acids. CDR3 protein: CASSQVGRTPNYGYTF. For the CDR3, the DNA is TGTGCCAGCAGCCAAGTGGGGAGGACCCCTAACTATGGCTACACCTTC.

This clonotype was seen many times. The CDR3 DNA is TGTGCCAGCATTGGTGAGACAGGGGGCGAATCAGATACGCAGTATTTT. Translated: CASIGETGGESDTQYF. This rearrangement joins TRBV2 to TRBJ2-3; TRBD1 agrees at 10 bases. Per the germline V gene, CDR1 is SNHLY and CDR2 is FYNNEI. V was clipped by 7 bases and J by 4 bases; unmatched bases: 11. This CDR3 comprises 16 residues.

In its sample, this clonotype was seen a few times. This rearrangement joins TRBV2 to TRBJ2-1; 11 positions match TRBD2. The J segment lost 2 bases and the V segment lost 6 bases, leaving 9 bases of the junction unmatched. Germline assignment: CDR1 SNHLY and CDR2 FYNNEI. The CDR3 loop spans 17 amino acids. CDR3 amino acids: CASRRLAGGLAYNEQFF. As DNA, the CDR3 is TGTGCCAGCAGGCGCCTAGCGGGAGGACTGGCCTACAATGAGCAGTTCTTC.

CDR3 protein: CASSLAAQGTNVLTF. The DNA of the CDR3 is TGTGCCAGCAGCTTAGCGGCGCAGGGCACCAACGTCCTGACTTTC. The chain has TRBV7-2 and TRBJ2-6, with D possibly matching TRBD1 (5 bases). The CDR3 is 15 residues long. Germline V gene data show CDR1 as SGHTA and CDR2 as FQGNSA. Trimming removed 0 bases at V and 8 bases at J, with 11 bases between. The complete variable domain, with remaining parts taken from reference TRBV7-2 and TRBJ2-6, reads GAGVSQSPSNKVTEKGKDVELRCDPISGHTALYWYRQSLGQGLEFLIYFQGNSAPDKSGLPSDRFSAERTGGSVSTLTIQRTQQEDSAVYLCASSLAAQGTNVLTFGAGSRLTVL.

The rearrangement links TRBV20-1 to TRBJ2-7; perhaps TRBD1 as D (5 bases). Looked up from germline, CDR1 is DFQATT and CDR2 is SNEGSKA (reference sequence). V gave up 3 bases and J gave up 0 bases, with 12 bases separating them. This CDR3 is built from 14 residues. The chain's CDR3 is CSASPGKSSYEQYF. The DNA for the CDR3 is TGCAGTGCTAGCCCAGGGAAGAGCTCCTACGAGCAGTACTTC.

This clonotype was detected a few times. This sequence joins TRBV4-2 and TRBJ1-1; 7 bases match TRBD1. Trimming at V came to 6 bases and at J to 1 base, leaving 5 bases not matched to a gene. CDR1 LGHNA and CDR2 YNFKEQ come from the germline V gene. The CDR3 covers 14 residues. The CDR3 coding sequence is TGTGCCAGCAGGCCGGGACAGACGAACACTGAAGCTTTCTTT. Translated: CASRPGQTNTEAFF.

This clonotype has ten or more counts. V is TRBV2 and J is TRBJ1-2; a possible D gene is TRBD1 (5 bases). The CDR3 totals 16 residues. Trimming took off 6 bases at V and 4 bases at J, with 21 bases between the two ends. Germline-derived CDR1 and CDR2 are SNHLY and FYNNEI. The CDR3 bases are TGTGCCAGCAGAGGGGTCCTCCGGGACCCTGGCTATGGCTACACCTTC. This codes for CASRGVLRDPGYGYTF.

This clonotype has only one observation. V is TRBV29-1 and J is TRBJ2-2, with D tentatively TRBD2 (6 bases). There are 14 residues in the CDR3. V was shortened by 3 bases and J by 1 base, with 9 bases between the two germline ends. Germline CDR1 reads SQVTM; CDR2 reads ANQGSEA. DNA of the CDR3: TGCAGCGTTGAGGGGAGGTTGAACACCGGGGAGCTGTTTTTT. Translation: CSVEGRLNTGELFF.

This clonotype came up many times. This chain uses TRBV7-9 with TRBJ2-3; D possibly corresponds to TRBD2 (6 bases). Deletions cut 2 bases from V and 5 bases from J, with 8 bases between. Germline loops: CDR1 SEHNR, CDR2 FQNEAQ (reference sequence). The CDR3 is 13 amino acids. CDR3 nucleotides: TGTGCCAGCAGCTTAATCGGGGGAGATACGCAGTATTTT. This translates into CASSLIGGDTQYF.

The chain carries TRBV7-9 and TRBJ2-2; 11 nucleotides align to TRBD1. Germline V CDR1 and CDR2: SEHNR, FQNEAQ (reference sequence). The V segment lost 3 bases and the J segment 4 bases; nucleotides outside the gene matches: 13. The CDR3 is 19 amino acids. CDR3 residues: CASSLLTRTGGAGTGELFF. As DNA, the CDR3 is TGTGCCAGCAGCTTGCTGACCCGGACAGGGGGCGCGGGCACCGGGGAGCTGTTTTTT.

The CDR3 DNA reads as TGTGCCAGCAGCTCCGGGACCCCTACCTACAATGAGCAGTTCTTC. Its translation: CASSSGTPTYNEQFF. This chain links TRBV5-6 with TRBJ2-1, with D perhaps being TRBD1 or TRBD2 (5 bases each). This CDR3 contains 15 residues. V was trimmed by 3 bases and J by 2 bases, leaving 12 bases between them. CDR1 is SGHDT and CDR2 is YYEEEE in the germline V gene.

DNA of the CDR3: TGTGCCAGCAGGAGGGGGGACAGACCGAATGAAAAACTGTTTTTT. Translation: CASRRGDRPNEKLFF. This chain links TRBV2 with TRBJ1-4, with 7 bases identical to TRBD1. The junction had 9 bases not matched to a gene; V was cut back by 6 bases and J by 5 bases. Germline V gene data show CDR1 as SNHLY and CDR2 as FYNNEI. The length of the CDR3 is 15 residues.

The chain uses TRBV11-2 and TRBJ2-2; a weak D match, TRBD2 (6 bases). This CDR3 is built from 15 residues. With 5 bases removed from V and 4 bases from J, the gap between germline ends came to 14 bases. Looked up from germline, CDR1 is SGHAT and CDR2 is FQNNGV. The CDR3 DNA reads TGTGCCAGCAGCCCGGGACTTTTTAGCACCGGGGAGCTGTTTTTT. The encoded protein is CASSPGLFSTGELFF.

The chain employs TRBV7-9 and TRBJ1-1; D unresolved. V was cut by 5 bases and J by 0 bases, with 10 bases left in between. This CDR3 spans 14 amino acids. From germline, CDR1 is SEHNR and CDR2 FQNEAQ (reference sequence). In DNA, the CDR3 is TGTGCCAGCAGCACTAGTAATTTGAACACTGAAGCTTTCTTT. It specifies CASSTSNLNTEAFF. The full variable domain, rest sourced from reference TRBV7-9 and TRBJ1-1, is DTGVSQNPRHKITKRGQNVTFRCDPISEHNRLYWYRQTLGQGPEFLTYFQNEAQLEKSRLLSDRFSAERPKGSFSTLEIQRTEQGDSAMYLCASSTSNLNTEAFFGQGTRLTVV.

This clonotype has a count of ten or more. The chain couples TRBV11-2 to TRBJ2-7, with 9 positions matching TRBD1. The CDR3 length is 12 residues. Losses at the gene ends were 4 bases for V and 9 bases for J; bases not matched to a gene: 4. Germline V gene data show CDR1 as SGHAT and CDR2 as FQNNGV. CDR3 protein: CASSSGTGRQYF. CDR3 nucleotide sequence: TGTGCCAGCAGCTCCGGGACAGGGAGGCAGTACTTC.